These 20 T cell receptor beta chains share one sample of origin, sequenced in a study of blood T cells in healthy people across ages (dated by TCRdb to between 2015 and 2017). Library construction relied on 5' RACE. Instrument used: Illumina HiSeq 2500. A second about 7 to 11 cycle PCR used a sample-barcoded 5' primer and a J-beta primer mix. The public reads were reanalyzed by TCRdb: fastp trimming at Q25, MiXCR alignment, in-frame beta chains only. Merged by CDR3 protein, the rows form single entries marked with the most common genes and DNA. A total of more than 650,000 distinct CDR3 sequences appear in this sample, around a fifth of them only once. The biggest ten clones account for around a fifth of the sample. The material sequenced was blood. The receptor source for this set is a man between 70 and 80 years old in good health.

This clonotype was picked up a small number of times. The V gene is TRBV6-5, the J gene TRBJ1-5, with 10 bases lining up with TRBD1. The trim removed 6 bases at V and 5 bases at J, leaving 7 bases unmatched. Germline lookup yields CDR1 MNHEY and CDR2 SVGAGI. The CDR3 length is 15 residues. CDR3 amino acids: CASRGTGTGDQPQHF. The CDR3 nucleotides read TGTGCCAGCAGAGGGACCGGGACAGGGGATCAGCCCCAGCATTTT.

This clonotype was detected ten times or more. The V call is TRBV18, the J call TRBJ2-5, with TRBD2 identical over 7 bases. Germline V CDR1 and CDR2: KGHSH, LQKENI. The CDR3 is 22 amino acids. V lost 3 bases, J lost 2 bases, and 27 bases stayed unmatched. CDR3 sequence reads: CASSPPSGVNLSDPHRQETQYF. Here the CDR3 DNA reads TGTGCCAGCTCACCCCCCAGCGGGGTCAATTTGAGCGATCCACATAGGCAAGAGACCCAGTACTTC.

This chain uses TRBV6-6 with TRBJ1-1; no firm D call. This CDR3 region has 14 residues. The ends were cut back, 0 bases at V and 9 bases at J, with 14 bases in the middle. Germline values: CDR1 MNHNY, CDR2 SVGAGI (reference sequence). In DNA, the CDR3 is TGTGCCAGCAGTTACTCTAGGTCCCAGATCCAAGCTTTCTTT. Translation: CASSYSRSQIQAFF.

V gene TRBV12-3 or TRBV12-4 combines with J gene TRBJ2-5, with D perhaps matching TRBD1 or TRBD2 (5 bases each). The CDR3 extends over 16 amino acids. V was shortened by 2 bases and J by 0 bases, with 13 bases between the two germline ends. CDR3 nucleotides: TGTGCCAGCAGTTTATTTGGGGGTTGGGACCAAGAGACCCAGTACTTC. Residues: CASSLFGGWDQETQYF.

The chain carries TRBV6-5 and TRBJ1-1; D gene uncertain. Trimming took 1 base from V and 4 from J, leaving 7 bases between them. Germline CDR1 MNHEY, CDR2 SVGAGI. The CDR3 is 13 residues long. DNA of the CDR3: TGTGCCAGCAGTTACTACCTAGGCACTGAAGCTTTCTTT. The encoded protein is CASSYYLGTEAFF.

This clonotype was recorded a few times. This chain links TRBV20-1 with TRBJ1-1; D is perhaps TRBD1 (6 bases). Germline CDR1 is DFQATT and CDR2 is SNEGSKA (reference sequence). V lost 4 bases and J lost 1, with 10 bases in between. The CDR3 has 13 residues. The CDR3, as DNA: TGCAGTGCTATACAGGGATCGAACACTGAAGCTTTCTTT. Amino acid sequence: CSAIQGSNTEAFF.

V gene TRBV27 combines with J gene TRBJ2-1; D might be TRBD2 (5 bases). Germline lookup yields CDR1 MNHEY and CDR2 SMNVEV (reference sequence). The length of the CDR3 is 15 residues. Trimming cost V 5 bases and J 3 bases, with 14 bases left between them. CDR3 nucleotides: TGTGCCAGCAGTAACGCCGCTAGCAACTACAATGAGCAGTTCTTC. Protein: CASSNAASNYNEQFF.

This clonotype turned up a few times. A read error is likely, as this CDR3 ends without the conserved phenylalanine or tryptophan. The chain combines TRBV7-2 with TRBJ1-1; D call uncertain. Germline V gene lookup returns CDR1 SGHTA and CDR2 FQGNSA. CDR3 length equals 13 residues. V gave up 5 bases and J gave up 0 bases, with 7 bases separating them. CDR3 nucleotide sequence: TGTGCCAGCAGCCTACCCTTGAACACTGAAGCTTTCCTT. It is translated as CASSLPLNTEAFL.

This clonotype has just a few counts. The CDR3 here is CASSSWDQSPRTQYF. The CDR3, as DNA: TGTGCCAGCAGCTCCTGGGACCAGTCACCGCGGACCCAGTACTTC. This chain connects TRBV7-9 to TRBJ2-5, with D possibly called TRBD1 or TRBD2 (5 bases each). Trimming removed 4 bases from V and 7 bases from J, with 19 bases in between. CDR3 length equals 15 residues. Germline-derived CDR1 and CDR2 are SEHNR and FQNEAQ (reference sequence).

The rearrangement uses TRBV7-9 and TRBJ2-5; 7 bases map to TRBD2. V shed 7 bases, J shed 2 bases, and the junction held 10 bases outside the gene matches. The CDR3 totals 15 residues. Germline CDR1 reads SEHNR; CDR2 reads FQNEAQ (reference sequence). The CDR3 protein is CASNPVAGVQETQYF. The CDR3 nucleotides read TGTGCCAGCAACCCTGTAGCGGGTGTACAAGAGACCCAGTACTTC.

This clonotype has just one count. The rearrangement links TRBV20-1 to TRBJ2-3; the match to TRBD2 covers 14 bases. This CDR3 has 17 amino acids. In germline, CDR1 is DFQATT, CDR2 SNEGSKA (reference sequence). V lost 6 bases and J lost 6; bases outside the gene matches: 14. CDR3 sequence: CSATGTSGSSSQDTQYF. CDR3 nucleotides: TGCAGTGCGACCGGGACTAGCGGGAGTTCCTCCCAGGATACGCAGTATTTT.

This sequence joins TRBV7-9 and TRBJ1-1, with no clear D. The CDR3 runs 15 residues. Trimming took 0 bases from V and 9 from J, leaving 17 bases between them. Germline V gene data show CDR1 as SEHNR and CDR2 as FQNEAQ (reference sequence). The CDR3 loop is CASSLAPKGTAKAFF. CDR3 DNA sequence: TGTGCCAGCAGCTTAGCCCCTAAGGGAACCGCCAAAGCTTTCTTT.

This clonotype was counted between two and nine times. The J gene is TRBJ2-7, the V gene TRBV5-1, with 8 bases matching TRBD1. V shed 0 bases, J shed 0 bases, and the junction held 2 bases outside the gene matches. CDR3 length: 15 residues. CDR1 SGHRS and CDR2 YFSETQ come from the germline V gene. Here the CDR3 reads CASSLGQGSSYEQYV. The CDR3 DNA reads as TGCGCCAGCAGCTTGGGACAGGGGAGCTCCTACGAGCAGTACGTC.

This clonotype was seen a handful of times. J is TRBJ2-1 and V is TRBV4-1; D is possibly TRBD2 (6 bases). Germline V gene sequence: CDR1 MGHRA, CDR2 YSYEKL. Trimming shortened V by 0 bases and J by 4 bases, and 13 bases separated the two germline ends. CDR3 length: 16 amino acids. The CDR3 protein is CASSQDSGPLYNEQFF. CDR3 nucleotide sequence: TGCGCCAGCAGCCAAGACAGCGGGCCCCTTTACAATGAGCAGTTCTTC.

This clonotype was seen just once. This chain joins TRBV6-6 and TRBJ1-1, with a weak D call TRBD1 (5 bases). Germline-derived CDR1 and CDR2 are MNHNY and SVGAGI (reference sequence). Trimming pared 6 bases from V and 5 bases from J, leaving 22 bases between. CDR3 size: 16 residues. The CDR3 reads CASSDPSQGLRTEAFF. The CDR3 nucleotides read TGTGCCAGCAGCGATCCCTCGCAGGGATTGAGGACTGAAGCTTTCTTT.

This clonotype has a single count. The CDR3 loop is CASSRGLAGGLEQYV. CDR3 nucleotide sequence: TGTGCCAGCAGCCGGGGACTAGCGGGAGGTTTAGAGCAGTACGTC. The chain combines TRBV11-3 with TRBJ2-7; 15 positions match TRBD2. Trimming took 5 bases from V and 7 from J; bases not matched to a gene: 6. CDR3 length: 15 amino acids. Per the germline V gene, CDR1 is SGHNT and CDR2 is YENEEA.

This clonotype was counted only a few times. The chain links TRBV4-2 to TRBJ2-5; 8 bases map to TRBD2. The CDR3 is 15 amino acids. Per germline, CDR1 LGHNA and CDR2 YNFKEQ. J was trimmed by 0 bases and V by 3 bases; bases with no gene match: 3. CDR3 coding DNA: TGTGCCAGCAGCCAGCGGGGGGTATACCAAGAGACCCAGTACTTC. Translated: CASSQRGVYQETQYF.

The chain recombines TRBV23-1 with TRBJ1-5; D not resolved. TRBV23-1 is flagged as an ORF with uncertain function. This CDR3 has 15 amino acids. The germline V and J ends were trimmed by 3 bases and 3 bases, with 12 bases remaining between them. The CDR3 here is CASSQDGRHNQPQHF. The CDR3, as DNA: TGCGCCAGCAGTCAGGACGGACGGCACAATCAGCCCCAGCATTTT.

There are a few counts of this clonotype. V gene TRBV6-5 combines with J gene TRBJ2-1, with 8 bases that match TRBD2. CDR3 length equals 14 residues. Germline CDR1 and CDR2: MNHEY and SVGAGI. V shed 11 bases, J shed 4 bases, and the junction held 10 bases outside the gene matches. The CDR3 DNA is TGTGCCTCCGCCGGGCTAGCGGGTTACAATGAGCAGTTCTTC. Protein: CASAGLAGYNEQFF.

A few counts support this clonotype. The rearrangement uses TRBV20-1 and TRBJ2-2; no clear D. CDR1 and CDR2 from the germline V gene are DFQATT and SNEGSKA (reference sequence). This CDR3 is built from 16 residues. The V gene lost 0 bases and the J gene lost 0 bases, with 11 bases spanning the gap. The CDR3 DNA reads TGCAGTGCTAGAGATAGAGGTCGTTCGAACACCGGGGAGCTGTTTTTT. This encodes CSARDRGRSNTGELFF.